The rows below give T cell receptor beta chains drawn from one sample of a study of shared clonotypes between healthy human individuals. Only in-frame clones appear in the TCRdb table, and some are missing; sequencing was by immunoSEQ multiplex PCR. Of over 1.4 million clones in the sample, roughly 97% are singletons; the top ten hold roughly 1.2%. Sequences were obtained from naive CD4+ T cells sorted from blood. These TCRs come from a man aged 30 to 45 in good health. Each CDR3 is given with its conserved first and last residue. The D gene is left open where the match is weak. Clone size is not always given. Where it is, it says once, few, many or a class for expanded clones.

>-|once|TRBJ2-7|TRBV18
TGTGCCAGCTCACCGCGATTAGGGTCGCTTCCCAACGAGCAGTACTTC
CASSPRLGSLPNEQYF
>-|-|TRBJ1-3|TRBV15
TGTGCCACCAGCAGAGTTGGAACTTACTCTGGAAACACCATATATTTT
CATSRVGTYSGNTIYF
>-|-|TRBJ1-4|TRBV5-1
TGCGCCAGCAGCCCAGGGACCTTCGGGGAAAAACTGTTTTTT
CASSPGTFGEKLFF
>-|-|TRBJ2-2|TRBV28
TGTGCCAGCAGAGACGGGGAGCTGTTTTTT
CASRDGELFF
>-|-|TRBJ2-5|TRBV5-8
TGTGCCAGCAGCTTATTCTGGGTCAGCGGCCAAGAGACCCAGTACTTC
CASSLFWVSGQETQYF
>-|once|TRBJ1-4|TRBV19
TGTGCCAGTAGTATACGGGCTCCCCAAAGGGCCTCCGCAAGGGAAAAACTGTTTTTT
CASSIRAPQRASAREKLFF
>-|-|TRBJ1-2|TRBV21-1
TGTGCCAGCAGCAAAGCCTATGGCTACACCTTC
CASSKAYGYTF
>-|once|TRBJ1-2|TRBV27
TGTGCCAGCAGTTTTAGAAACGGCTATGGCTACACCTTC
CASSFRNGYGYTF
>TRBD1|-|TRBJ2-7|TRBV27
TGTGCCAGCAGTTCACCGACAGGGGGCCTTTCCGAGCAGTACTTC
CASSSPTGGLSEQYF
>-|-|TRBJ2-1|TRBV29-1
TGCAGCGCCGAGGGGGGCGCCTCAGATGAGCAGTTCTTC
CSAEGGASDEQFF
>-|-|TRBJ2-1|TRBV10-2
TGCGCCAGCGTTAGCTACAATGAGCAGTTCTTC
CASVSYNEQFF
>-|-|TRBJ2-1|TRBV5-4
TGTGCCAGCAGTGCCCTCCCGGCGGGACCGAGTAGAAATGAGCAGTTCTTC
CASSALPAGPSRNEQFF
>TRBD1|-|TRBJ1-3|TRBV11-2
TGTGCCAGCAGCTTACATCGAAGGACAGGGGGCGCGGGTGGAAACACCATATATTTT
CASSLHRRTGGAGGNTIYF
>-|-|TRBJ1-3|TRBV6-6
TGTGCCGCGGGGTCGTACTCTGGAAACACCATATATTTT
CAAGSYSGNTIYF
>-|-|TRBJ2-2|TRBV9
TGTGCCAGCAGCCCTCTGGGAGGGGGGTGGAACACCGGGGAGCTGTTTTTT
CASSPLGGGWNTGELFF
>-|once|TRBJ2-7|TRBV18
TGTGCCAGCTCACCATCTGTCGTCTTACCCTACGAGCAGTACTTC
CASSPSVVLPYEQYF